The source of this T cell receptor beta chain is a study of response to subunit inactivated influenza vaccine. The ends lost 1 base at V and 0 bases at J; junction bases unmatched: 3. Germline V CDR1 and CDR2: SGDLS, YYNGEE. There are 16 residues in the CDR3. MiXCR was run by TCRdb on the RT-PCR reads, yielding one entry per CDR3 protein. This sample has around 580,000 distinct CDR3 sequences; approximately 10% occur once, and the top ten carry about 10%. This clonotype has just a few counts. This receptor was obtained from a man aged 50-59 years who received an inactivated influenza vaccine. The input for sequencing was PBMCs from blood, taken on the day of vaccination. The V and J genes are TRBV9 and TRBJ2-3; TRBD2 agrees at 9 bases. CDR3 sequence: CASSVSGTSSTDTQYF. CDR3 DNA: TGTGCCAGCAGCGTATCCGGGACTAGCAGCACAGATACGCAGTATTTT.